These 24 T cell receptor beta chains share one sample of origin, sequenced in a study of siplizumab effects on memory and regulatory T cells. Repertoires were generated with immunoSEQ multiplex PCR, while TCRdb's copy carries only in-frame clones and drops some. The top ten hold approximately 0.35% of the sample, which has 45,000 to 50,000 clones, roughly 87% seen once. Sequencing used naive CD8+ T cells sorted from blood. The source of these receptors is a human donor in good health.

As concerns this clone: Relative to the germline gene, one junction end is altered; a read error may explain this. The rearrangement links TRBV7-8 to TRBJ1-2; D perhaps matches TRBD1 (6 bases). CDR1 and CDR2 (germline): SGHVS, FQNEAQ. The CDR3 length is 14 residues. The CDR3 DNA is TGTGCCACCAGCCTGACGGACAGAGACTATGGCTACACCTTC. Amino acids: CATSLTDRDYGYTF.

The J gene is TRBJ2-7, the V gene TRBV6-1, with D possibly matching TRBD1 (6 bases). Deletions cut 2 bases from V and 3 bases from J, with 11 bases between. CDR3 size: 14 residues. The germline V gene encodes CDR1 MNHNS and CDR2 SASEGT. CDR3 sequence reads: CASSESGHIYEQYF. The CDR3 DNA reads TGTGCCAGCAGTGAATCGGGACATATCTACGAGCAGTACTTC.

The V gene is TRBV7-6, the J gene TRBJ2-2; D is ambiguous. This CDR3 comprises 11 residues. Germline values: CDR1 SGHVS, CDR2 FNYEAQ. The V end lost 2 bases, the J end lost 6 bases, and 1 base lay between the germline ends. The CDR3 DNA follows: TGTGCCAGCAGCTTACCCGGGGAGCTGTTTTTT. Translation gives CASSLPGELFF. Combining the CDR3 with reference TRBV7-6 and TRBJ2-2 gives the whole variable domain GAGVSQSPRYKVTKRGQDVALRCDPISGHVSLYWYRQALGQGPEFLTYFNYEAQQDKSGLPNDRFSAERPEGSISTLTIQRTEQRDSAMYRCASSLPGELFFGEGSRLTVL.

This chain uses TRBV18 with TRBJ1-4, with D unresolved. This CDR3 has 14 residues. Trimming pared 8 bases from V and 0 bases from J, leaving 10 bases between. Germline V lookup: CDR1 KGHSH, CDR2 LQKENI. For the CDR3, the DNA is TGTGCCAGCCGGCCCTATGCAACTAATGAAAAACTGTTTTTT. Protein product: CASRPYATNEKLFF.

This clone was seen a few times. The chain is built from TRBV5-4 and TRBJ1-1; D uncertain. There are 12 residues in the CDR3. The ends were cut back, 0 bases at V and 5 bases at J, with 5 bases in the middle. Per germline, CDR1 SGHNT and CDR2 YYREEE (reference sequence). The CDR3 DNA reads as TGTGCCAGCAGCTTGGGGAAAACTGAAGCTTTCTTT. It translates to CASSLGKTEAFF.

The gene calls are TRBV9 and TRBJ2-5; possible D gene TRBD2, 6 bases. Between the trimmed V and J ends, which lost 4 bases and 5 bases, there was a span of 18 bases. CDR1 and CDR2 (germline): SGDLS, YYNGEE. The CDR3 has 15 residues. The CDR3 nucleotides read TGTGCCAGCAGCCTAGGAGGGACGCGTTCGGAGACCCAGTACTTC. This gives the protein CASSLGGTRSETQYF.

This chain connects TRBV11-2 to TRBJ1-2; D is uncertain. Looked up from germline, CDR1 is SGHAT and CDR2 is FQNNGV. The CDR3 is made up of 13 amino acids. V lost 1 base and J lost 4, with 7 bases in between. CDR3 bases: TGTGCCAGCAGCTTAGTGGGTGGCTATGGCTACACCTTC. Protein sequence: CASSLVGGYGYTF.

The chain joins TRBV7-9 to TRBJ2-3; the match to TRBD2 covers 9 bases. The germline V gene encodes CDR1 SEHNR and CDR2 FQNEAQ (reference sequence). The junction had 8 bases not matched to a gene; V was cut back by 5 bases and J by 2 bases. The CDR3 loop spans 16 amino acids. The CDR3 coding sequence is TGTGCCAGCAGCCTACCGGGCGGGAGGGACACAGATACGCAGTATTTT. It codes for CASSLPGGRDTDTQYF.

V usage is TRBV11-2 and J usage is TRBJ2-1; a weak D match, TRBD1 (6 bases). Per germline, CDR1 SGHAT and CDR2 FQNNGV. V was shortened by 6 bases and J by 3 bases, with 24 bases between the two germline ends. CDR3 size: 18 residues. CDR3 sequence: CASRVVDSIVGFYNEQFF. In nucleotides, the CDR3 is TGTGCCAGCAGAGTAGTGGACAGTATAGTCGGTTTCTACAATGAGCAGTTCTTC.

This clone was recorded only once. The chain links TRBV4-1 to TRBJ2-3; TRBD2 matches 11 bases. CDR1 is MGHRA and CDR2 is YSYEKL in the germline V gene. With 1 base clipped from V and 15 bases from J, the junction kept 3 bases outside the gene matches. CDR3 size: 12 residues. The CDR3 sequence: CASSQGLAGTYF. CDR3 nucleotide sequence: TGCGCCAGCAGCCAAGGACTAGCGGGAACTTATTTT.

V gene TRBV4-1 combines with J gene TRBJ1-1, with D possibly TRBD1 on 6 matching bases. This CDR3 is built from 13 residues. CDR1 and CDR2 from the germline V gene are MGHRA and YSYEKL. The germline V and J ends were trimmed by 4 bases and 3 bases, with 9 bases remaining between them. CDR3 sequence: CASSPQGYTEAFF. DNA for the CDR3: TGCGCCAGCAGCCCTCAGGGGTACACTGAAGCTTTCTTT.

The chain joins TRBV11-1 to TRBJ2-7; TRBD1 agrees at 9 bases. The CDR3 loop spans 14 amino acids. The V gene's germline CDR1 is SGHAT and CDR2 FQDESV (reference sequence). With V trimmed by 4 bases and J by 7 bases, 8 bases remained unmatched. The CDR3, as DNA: TGTGCCAGCAGCTCACAGGGGGCGCTTGGTGAGCAGTACTTC. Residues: CASSSQGALGEQYF.

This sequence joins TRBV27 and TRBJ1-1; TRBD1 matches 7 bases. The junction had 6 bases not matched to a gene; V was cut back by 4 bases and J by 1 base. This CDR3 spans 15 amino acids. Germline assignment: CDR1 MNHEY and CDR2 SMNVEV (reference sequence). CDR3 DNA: TGTGCCAGCAGTTCACAGGGGCATAGGAACACTGAAGCTTTCTTT. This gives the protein CASSSQGHRNTEAFF.

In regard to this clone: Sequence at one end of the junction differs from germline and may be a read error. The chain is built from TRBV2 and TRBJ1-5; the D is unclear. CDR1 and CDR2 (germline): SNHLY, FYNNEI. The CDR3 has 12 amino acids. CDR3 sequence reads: CASREDNQPQHF. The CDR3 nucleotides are TGTGCCAGCAGAGAAGACAATCAGCCCCAGCATTTT.

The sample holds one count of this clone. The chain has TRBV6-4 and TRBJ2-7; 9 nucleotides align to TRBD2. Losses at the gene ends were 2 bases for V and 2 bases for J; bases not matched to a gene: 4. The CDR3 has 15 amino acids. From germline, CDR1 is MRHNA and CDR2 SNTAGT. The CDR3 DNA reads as TGTGCCAGCAGTGACGGGACTAGCTGCCCCTACGAGCAGTACTTC. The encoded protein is CASSDGTSCPYEQYF.

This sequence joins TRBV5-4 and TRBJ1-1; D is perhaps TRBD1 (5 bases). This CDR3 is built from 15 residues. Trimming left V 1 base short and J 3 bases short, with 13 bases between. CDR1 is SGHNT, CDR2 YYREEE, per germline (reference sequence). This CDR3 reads CASSLTGTWDTEAFF. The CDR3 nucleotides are TGTGCCAGCAGCTTGACCGGGACCTGGGACACTGAAGCTTTCTTT.

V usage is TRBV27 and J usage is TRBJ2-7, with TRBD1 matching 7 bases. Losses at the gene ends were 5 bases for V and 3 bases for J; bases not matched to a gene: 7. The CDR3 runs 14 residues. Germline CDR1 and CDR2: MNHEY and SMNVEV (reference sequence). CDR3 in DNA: TGTGCCAGCAGTCCGGGGACAGTAATCTACGAGCAGTACTTC. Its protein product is CASSPGTVIYEQYF.

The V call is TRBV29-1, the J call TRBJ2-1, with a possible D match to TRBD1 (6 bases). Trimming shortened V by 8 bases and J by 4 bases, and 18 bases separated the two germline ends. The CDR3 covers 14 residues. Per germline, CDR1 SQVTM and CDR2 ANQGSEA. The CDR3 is CSFLTGARYNEQFF. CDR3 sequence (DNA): TGCAGCTTCCTGACAGGAGCACGTTACAATGAGCAGTTCTTC.

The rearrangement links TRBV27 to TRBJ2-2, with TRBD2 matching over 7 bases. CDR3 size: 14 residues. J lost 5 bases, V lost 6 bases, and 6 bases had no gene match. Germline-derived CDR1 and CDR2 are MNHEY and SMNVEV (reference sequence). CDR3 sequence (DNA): TGTGCCAGCAGATGGGGAGGGGATACCGGGGAGCTGTTTTTT. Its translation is CASRWGGDTGELFF.

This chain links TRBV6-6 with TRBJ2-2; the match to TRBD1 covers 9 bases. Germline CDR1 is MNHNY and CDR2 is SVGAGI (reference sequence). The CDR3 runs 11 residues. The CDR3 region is CATGGTGELFF. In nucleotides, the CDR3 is TGTGCGACAGGGGGCACCGGGGAGCTGTTTTTT.

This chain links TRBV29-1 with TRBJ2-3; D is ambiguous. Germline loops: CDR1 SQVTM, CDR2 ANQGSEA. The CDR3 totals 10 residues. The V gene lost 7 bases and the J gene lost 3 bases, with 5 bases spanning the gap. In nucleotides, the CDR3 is TGCAGCGGTTCTACAGATACGCAGTATTTT. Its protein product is CSGSTDTQYF.

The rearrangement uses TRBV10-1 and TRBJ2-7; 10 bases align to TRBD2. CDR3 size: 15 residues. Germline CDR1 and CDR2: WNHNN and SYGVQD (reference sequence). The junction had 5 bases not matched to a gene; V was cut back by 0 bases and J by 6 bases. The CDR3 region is CASSESASGSPEQYF. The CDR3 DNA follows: TGCGCCAGCAGTGAGTCCGCTAGCGGGAGTCCCGAGCAGTACTTC.

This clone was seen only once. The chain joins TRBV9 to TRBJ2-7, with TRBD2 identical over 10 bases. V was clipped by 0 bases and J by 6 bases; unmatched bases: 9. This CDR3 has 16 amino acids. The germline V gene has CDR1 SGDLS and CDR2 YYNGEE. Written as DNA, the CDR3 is TGTGCCAGCAGCGTAGCTACGGCTAGCGGGGGAGGCGAGCAGTACTTC. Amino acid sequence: CASSVATASGGGEQYF.

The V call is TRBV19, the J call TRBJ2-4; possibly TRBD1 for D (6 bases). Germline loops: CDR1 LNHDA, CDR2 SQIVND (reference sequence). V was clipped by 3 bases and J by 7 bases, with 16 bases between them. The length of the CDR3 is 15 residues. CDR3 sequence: CASSIQGPIGNIQYF. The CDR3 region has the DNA TGTGCCAGTAGTATCCAGGGGCCAATCGGGAACATTCAGTACTTC.